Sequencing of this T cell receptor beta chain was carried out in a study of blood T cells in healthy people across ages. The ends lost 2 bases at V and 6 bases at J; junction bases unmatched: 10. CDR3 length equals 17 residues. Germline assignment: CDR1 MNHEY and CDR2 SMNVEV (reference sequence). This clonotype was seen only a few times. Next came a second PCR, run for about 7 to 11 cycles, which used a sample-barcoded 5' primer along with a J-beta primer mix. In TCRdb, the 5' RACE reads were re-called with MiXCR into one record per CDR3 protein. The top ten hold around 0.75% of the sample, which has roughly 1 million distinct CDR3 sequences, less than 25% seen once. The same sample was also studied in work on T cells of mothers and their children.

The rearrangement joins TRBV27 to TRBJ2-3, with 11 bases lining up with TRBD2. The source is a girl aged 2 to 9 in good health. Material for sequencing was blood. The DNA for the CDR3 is TGTGCCAGCAGTTTACAATTACTAGCGGGAGAGGGGGATACGCAGTATTTT. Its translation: CASSLQLLAGEGDTQYF.